This T cell receptor beta chain was found in a study of shared clonotypes between healthy human individuals. Study details: The cohort had two women and a few men, ages 18 to 49.

At a deep level, the assay was run. Authors' analysis steps: Because ImmunoSEQ provided only junction sequences with no quality scores, the filtering differed. Only in-frame clones appear in the TCRdb table, and some are missing; sequencing was by immunoSEQ multiplex PCR. The D gene and trimming were derived from the DNA, and the V and J assignments and clone size from that table. The sample lists roughly 650,000 clones, less than 98% occurring once. The CDR3 spans 15 residues. The germline gives CDR1 MDHEN, CDR2 SYDVKM. V dropped 6 bases and J dropped 11; count of bases not matched to a gene: 16. The sequence came from a woman aged 30 to 39 in good health. V and J are TRBV28 and TRBJ2-5; 9 bases map to TRBD2. The source material was naive CD4+ T cells sorted from blood. As to subset: CD45RA+ positively selected. CDR3 sequence reads: CASREAGGPLGEQYF. CDR3 DNA: TGTGCCAGCAGGGAAGCGGGAGGACCACTAGGGGAGCAGTACTTC.